This T cell receptor (beta chain) is drawn from a study of T-cell memory formation after mild COVID-19. About the study: TCR clusters showed largely donor specificity. General study points: Of the contracting clones, CD4+ ones lay mainly in CM and EM, and CD8+ ones in EMRA. Pre-infection memory held some responding clones, suggesting pre-existing cross-reactive T cells responded. Contracting clones from day 15 to 85 showed balanced CD4/CD8; later expanders favored CD4+.

The germline CDR1 and CDR2 sequences are SGHRS and YFSETQ. Trimming pared 10 bases from V and 5 bases from J, leaving 21 bases between. CDR3 length equals 14 residues. This clonotype showed up many times. Its target is unknown. TCRdb ran MiXCR on the 5' RACE reads and lists one entry per CDR3 protein. Here the sample spans about 49,000 distinct CDR3 sequences, around 7.3% being singletons. This chain joins TRBV5-1 and TRBJ2-5; D may be TRBD1 or TRBD2 (6 bases each). The receptor was isolated from a man in his late teens or twenties who had mild COVID-19 (a few samples of this study predate the infection). Cell type and time point are not known. Input material: PBMCs or a T cell subset sorted from them (not recorded which). The CDR3 spells CAGSPRGPGETQYF. For the CDR3, the DNA is TGCGCCGGTAGTCCTCGGGGGCCGGGGGAGACCCAGTACTTC.